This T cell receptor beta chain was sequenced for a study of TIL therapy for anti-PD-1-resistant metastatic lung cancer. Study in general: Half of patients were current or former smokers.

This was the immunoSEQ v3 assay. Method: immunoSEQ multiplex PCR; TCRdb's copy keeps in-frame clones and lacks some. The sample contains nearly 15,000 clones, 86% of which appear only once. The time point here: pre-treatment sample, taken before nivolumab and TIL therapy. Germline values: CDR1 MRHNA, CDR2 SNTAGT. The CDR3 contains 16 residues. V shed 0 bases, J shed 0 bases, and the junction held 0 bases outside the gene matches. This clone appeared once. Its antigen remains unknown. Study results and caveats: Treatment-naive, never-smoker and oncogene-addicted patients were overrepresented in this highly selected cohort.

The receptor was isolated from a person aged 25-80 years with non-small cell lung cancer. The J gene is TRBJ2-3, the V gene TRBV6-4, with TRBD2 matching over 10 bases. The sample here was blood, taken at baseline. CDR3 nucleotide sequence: TGTGCCAGCAGTGACTCGACTAGCGGGAGCACAGATACGCAGTATTTT. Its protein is CASSDSTSGSTDTQYF.